This record looks at one T cell receptor (beta chain) sequence and its context. Its antigen is unknown. Within one base of it there is no much larger clone, and no base qualities were kept. In the same sample, other DNA sequences code for this CDR3. In the prospective study, participants were roughly 18 to 95 years old, resided in about two dozen geographic areas of the United States, and were enrolled through a virtual design. Cohort assignment in the prospective study relied on participant-reported clinical history from a screening survey and a study questionnaire. Recovered participants in ImmuneRACE Cohort 3 were defined as having two consecutive negative NP/OP PCR tests, clearance from a healthcare professional, or resolution of symptoms. Mobile phlebotomists in the prospective study collected whole blood, serum and a nasopharyngeal or oropharyngeal swab from every participant. Additional blood draws and questionnaires over a 2-month period could optionally be provided by prospective study participants. Before DNA extraction, prospective study blood samples were shipped either frozen or at room temperature.

TCRbeta CDR3 regions were amplified from genomic DNA using the immunoSEQ Assay, a bias-controlled multiplex PCR. The authors' pipeline ran thus. Within the assay, amplification of reference gene primers was used to estimate how many nucleated cells each sample contained. To quantify the absolute abundance of each unique TCRbeta CDR3 rearrangement, sequence reads were collapsed and filtered. For each sample, productive Simpson clonality was calculated as the square root of Simpson's diversity index across productive rearrangements. Drawn from immuneACCESS, this table holds only the in-frame rearrangements with V and J called that TCRdb kept. Clones are partly lost; checked studies trace under half to an unresolved V gene and leave the rest unexplained. V, J and clone size derive from that table, while D and trimming were established from the DNA sequence. A total of more than 150,000 clones appear in this sample, 87% of them only once. The ten largest clones represent around 2.3% of the sample.

This entry comes from a study of blood T cell repertoires in COVID-19 (TCRdb year 2020). Background for the entire study: Samples covering the acute and convalescent phases of COVID-19 were provided by collaborators in the United States, Italy and Spain. The repertoires were released in a freely available public database meant as a resource for research on the immune response to SARS-CoV-2. Sample metadata almost always included a de-identified subject ID, COVID-19 status, age in years and sex. The prospective study material was composed of cDNA or gDNA derived from T cells, B-cell-depleted T cells, or PBMCs. Samples came from the ongoing ImmuneRACE study (first 160 participants) plus 1,254 subjects from 6 global collaborators. Deeply sampled blood TCRbeta repertoires from subjects exposed to, actively infected with, or recovered from COVID-19 were included in the dataset. Where available, HLA class I and class II types were obtained from metadata supplied by the sample provider rather than from assay-based typing. What the work shows at the level of the full study, not this receptor alone: Clinical and demographic metadata were provided uncurated, with the amount varying by source and participant.

The CDR3 sequence holds 15 residues, the cysteine and phenylalanine included. Of the read, only the CDR3 DNA is kept; its 45 bases are in frame from base 1. The germline V gene specifies SGDLS as CDR1 and YYNGEE as CDR2. V is cut back by 5 bases and J by 3 bases, with 5 bases in the junction unmatched. Source material: PBMCs or T cells enriched from blood (not recorded which). The V and J genes are TRBV9 and TRBJ2-5; 12 central bases correspond to TRBD2. This receptor was taken from a woman in her twenties or thirties who had recovered from COVID-19. The nucleotide sequence reads TGTGCCAGCAGTGGTCTAGCGGGAGGGAAAGAGACCCAGTACTTC. It specifies CASSGLAGGKETQYF.